What follows describes a single T cell receptor (beta chain). Antigen specificity is unknown. The data were obtained in a study of cytomegalovirus exposure and HLA in healthy donors. Study-wide findings and caveats: In presence/absence analyses, roughly uniform sequencing depth across donors was assumed.

CDR1 MDHEN and CDR2 SYDVKM come from the germline V gene. J was trimmed by 7 bases and V by 6 bases; bases with no gene match: 21. This CDR3 is built from 18 residues. PCR used 60 Vbeta primers and 13 Jbeta primers. Sequencing used immunoSEQ multiplex PCR; TCRdb keeps in-frame clones, though not all of them. The sample carries about 160,000 clones, 75% to 90% recorded once. This TCR was sampled from a male donor in good health and CMV-seropositive. The chain recombines TRBV28 with TRBJ2-7; 10 bases are a match to TRBD2. The sequenced sample consisted of PBMCs. CDR3 in amino acids: CASSSIGSSGRTPGEQYF. In DNA, the CDR3 is TGTGCCAGCAGCTCCATAGGCAGTAGCGGGAGGACCCCCGGAGAGCAGTACTTC. The entire variable domain, with the rest obtained from reference TRBV28 and TRBJ2-7, is as follows: DVKVTQSSRYLVKRTGEKVFLECVQDMDHENMFWYRQDPGLGLRLIYFSYDVKMKEKGDIPEGYSVSREKKERFSLILESASTNQTSMYLCASSSIGSSGRTPGEQYFGPGTRLTVT.